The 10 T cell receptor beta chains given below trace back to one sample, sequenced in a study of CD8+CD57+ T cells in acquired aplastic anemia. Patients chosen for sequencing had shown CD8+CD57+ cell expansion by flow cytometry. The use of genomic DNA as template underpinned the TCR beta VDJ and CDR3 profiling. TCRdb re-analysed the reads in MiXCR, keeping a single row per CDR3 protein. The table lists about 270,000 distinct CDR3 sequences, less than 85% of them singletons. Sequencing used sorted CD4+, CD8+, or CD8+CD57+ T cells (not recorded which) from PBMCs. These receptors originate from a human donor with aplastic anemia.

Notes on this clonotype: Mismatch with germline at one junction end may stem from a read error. CDR3 in DNA: TGTGCCAGCAGCGAACGGGACAGGGACTTGGAGTATGGTTACACCTTC. Its translation: CASSERDRDLEYGYTF. The chain couples TRBV2 to TRBJ1-2; 9 nucleotides match TRBD1. Germline V gene lookup returns CDR1 SNHLY and CDR2 FYNNEI. The CDR3 has 16 residues.

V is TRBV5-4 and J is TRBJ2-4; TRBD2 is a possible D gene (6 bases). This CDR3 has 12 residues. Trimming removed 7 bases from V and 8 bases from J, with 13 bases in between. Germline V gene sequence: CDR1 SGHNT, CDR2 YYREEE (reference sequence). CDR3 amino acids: CASGQAGDIQYF. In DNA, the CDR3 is TGTGCCAGCGGCCAAGCGGGCGACATTCAGTACTTC. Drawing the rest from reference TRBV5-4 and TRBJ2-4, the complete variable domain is ETGVTQSPTHLIKTRGQQVTLRCSSQSGHNTVSWYQQALGQGPQFIFQYYREEENGRGNFPPRFSGLQFPNYSSELNVNALELDDSALYLCASGQAGDIQYFGAGTRLSVL.

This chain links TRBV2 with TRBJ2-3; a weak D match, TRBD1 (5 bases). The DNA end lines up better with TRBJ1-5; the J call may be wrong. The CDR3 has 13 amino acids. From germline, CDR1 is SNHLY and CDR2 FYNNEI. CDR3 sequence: CASGGGGTNTQHF. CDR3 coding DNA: TGTGCCAGCGGGGGGGGGGGTACTAACACGCAGCATTTT.

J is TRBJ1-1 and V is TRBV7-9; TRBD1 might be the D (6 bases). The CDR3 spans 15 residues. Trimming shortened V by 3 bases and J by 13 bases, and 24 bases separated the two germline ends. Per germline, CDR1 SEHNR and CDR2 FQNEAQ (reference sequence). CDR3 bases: TGTGCCAGCAGCTTGGAGGGGGGGGCGGAGACTGATGATTTCTTT. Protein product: CASSLEGGAETDDFF.

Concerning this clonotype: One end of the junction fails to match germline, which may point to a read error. The DNA for the CDR3 is TGTGCCAGCAGCCTAGGTGAAGACGAGACCCAGCACTTC. Its translation is CASSLGEDETQHF. The chain carries TRBV7-2 and TRBJ2-5; D gene unclear. The length of the CDR3 is 13 residues. Germline loops: CDR1 SGHTA, CDR2 FQGNSA.

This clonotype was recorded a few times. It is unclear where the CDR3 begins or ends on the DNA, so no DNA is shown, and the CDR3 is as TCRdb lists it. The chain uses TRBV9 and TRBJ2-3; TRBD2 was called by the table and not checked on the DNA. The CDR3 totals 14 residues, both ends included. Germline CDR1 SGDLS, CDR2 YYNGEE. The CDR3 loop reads CASSVSSRGYTFDF.

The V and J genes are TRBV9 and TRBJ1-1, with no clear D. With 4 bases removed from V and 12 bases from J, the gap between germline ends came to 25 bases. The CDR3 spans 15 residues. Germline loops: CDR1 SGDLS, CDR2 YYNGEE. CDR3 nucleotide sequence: TGTGCCAGCAGCTCCGGGCCTAGCGGAATAGATACGCCTTTCTTT. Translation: CASSSGPSGIDTPFF.

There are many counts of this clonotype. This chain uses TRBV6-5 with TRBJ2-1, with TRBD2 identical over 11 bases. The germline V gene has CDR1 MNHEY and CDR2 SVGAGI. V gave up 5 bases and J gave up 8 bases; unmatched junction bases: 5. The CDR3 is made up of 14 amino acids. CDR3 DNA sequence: TGTGCCAGCAGTACTAGCGGGAGTAGGGATGAGCAGTTCTTC. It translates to CASSTSGSRDEQFF.

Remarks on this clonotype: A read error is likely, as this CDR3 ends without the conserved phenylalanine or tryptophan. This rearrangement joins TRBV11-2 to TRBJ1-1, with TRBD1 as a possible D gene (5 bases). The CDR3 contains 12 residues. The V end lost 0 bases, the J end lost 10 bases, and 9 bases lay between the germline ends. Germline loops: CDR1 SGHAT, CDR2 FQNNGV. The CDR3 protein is CASSLDGAAAFQ. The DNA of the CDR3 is TGTGCCAGCAGCTTAGACGGGGCTGCAGCTTTCCAG.

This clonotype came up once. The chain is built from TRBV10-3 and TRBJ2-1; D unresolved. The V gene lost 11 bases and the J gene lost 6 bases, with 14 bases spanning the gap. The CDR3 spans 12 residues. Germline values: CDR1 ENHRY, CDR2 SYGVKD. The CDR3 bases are TGTGCCGAACTGCAGGAGTCCAATGAGCAGTTCTTC. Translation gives CAELQESNEQFF.